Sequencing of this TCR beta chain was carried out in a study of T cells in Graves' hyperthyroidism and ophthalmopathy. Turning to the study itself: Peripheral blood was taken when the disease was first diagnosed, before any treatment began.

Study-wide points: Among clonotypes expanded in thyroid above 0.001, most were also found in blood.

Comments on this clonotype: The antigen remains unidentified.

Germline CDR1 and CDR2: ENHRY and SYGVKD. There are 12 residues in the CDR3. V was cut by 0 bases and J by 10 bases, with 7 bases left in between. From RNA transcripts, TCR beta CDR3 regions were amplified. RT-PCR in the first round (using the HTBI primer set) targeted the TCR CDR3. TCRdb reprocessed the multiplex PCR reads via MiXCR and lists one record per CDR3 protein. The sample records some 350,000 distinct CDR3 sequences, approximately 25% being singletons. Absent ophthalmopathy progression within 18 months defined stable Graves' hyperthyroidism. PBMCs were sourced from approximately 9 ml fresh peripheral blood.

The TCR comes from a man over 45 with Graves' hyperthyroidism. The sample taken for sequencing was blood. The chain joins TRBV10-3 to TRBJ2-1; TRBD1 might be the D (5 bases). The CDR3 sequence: CAISESDSEQFF. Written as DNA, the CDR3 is TGTGCCATCAGTGAGTCCGACAGCGAGCAGTTCTTC.